The 32 T cell receptor beta chains in this list originate from one sample, sequenced in a study of Ad26.COV2.S vaccination and SARS-CoV-2 variants. The treatment is: roughly 20 received Ad26.COV2.S at low or high dose, single or two shots; several received placebo; per-sample allocation not given. All samples were drawn on day 63, counting from the first vaccine or placebo injection. Repertoires were generated with immunoSEQ multiplex PCR, while TCRdb's copy carries only in-frame clones and drops some. There are around 380,000 clones in the sample; 75% to 90% occur only once, and around 3.4% lies in the top ten. The input for sequencing was peripheral blood, taken in a trial of Ad26.COV2.S vaccine versus placebo. The receptor source for this set is a person aged 18-65 years who received the Ad26.COV2.S COVID-19 vaccine or a placebo.

In nucleotides, the CDR3 is TGTGCCAGCAGCCACCCCTCGCGGGGGACAGATACGCAGTATTTT. Amino acids: CASSHPSRGTDTQYF. The chain uses TRBV3-1 (or the pseudogene TRBV3-2) and TRBJ2-3; 7 bases match TRBD2. The CDR3 spans 15 residues. The V and J ends lost 3 bases and 3 bases, in that order; junction bases with no gene match: 6. Germline V gives CDR1 LGHDT, CDR2 YNNKEL (reference sequence).

This rearrangement joins TRBV3-1 (or the pseudogene TRBV3-2) to TRBJ1-6; D gene uncertain. The length of the CDR3 is 14 residues. Trimming took off 4 bases at V and 6 bases at J, with 10 bases between the two ends. Germline CDR1 is LGHDT and CDR2 is YNNKEL (reference sequence). The CDR3 DNA follows: TGTGCCAGCAGCCCAATACCTACTAATTCACCCCTCCACTTT. Amino acids: CASSPIPTNSPLHF.

This chain uses TRBV2 with TRBJ1-2; 8 nucleotides agree with TRBD1. J was trimmed by 8 bases and V by 8 bases; bases with no gene match: 10. The CDR3 covers 13 residues. From germline, CDR1 is SNHLY and CDR2 FYNNEI. CDR3 DNA: TGTGCCAGCCCCGATAGCGACAGGGGCGGCTACACCTTC. Amino acid sequence: CASPDSDRGGYTF. The full variable domain, completed using reference TRBV2 and TRBJ1-2, is EPEVTQTPSHQVTQMGQEVILRCVPISNHLYFYWYRQILGQKVEFLVSFYNNEISEKSEIFDDQFSVERPDGSNFTLKIRSTKLEDSAMYFCASPDSDRGGYTFGSGTRLTVV.

The rearrangement links TRBV3-1 (or the pseudogene TRBV3-2) to TRBJ2-3; no firm D call. V was clipped by 2 bases and J by 3 bases, with 12 bases between them. The CDR3 sequence is 15 residues long. Germline V gene sequence: CDR1 LGHDT, CDR2 YNNKEL (reference sequence). CDR3 residues: CASSQPGRRTDTQYF. DNA of the CDR3: TGTGCCAGCAGCCAACCTGGAAGACGGACAGATACGCAGTATTTT.

CDR3: CASSQDYAYEQYF. The CDR3, as DNA: TGCGCCAGCAGCCAAGATTACGCCTACGAGCAGTACTTC. The rearrangement joins TRBV4-3 to TRBJ2-7; D uncertain. The CDR3 is 13 amino acids. Germline V CDR1 and CDR2: LGHNA, YSLEER. V was shortened by 0 bases and J by 2 bases, with 5 bases between the two germline ends.

The V and J genes are TRBV3-1 (or the pseudogene TRBV3-2) and TRBJ1-2; 8 positions agree with TRBD1. CDR3 size: 13 residues. The V gene's germline CDR1 is LGHDT and CDR2 YNNKEL (reference sequence). After removal of 3 bases from V and 8 bases from J, the junction contained 5 bases not matched to a gene. The CDR3 nucleotides read TGTGCCAGCAGCCAGACAGGGGTGGGCGGCTACACCTTC. Protein sequence: CASSQTGVGGYTF.

The rearrangement joins TRBV16 to TRBJ2-1; 7 bases map to TRBD2. CDR1 KGHSY and CDR2 FQNENV come from the germline V gene. This CDR3 has 15 residues. V lost 2 bases to trimming and J lost 7 bases; unmatched junction nucleotides: 8. The CDR3 protein is CASSQRAGLINEQFF. CDR3 DNA: TGTGCCAGCAGCCAACGAGCGGGGTTAATAAATGAGCAGTTCTTC.

The rearrangement joins TRBV6-6 to TRBJ1-2; 9 positions match TRBD1. CDR1 and CDR2 from the germline V gene are MNHNY and SVGAGI (reference sequence). Germline trimming cut 2 bases from V and 2 bases from J; bases unmatched to any gene: 3. The CDR3 contains 15 residues. The CDR3: CASSYTGQGNYGYTF. CDR3 sequence (DNA): TGTGCCAGCAGTTACACGGGACAGGGAAACTATGGCTACACCTTC.

This rearrangement joins TRBV5-6 to TRBJ1-2, with D unresolved. Germline CDR1 is SGHDT and CDR2 is YYEEEE. Trimming cost V 0 bases and J 7 bases, with 4 bases left between them. The CDR3 runs 11 residues. CDR3 protein: CASSLGPGYTF. Here the CDR3 DNA reads TGTGCCAGCAGCTTGGGACCTGGCTACACCTTC.

The chain combines TRBV5-1 with TRBJ2-1; 11 bases fit TRBD2. Unmatched junction bases numbered 9, after V lost 3 bases and J lost 7 bases. CDR1 and CDR2 from the germline V gene are SGHRS and YFSETQ. The CDR3 totals 16 residues. CDR3 nucleotide sequence: TGCGCCAGCAGCTCCTTAGCGGGGGGGCGAGGGAATGAGCAGTTCTTC. Translated, it gives CASSSLAGGRGNEQFF.

The V and J genes are TRBV2 and TRBJ2-5, with D hard to call. Germline loops: CDR1 SNHLY, CDR2 FYNNEI. This CDR3 has 12 residues. Trimming cost V 6 bases and J 5 bases, with 10 bases left between them. In DNA, the CDR3 is TGTGCCAGCAGAGTAGGCATGGAGACCCAGTACTTC. Amino acids: CASRVGMETQYF.

The rearrangement links TRBV5-5 to TRBJ1-3; D gene uncertain. Germline V gene lookup returns CDR1 SGHKS and CDR2 YYEKEE (reference sequence). The CDR3 sequence is 14 residues long. V lost 2 bases and J 2 bases, leaving 8 bases between the germline ends. In nucleotides, the CDR3 is TGTGCCAGCAGCTTCTCGGGTACTGGAAACACCATATATTTT. Translation: CASSFSGTGNTIYF. The full variable domain, its missing parts supplied by reference TRBV5-5 and TRBJ1-3, is DAGVTQSPTHLIKTRGQQVTLRCSPISGHKSVSWYQQVLGQGPQFIFQYYEKEERGRGNFPDRFSARQFPNYSSELNVNALLLGDSALYLCASSFSGTGNTIYFGEGSWLTVV.

The CDR3 DNA follows: TGTGCCAGCAGCTCACGTACGGACTACCTCTACGAGCAGTACTTC. Translating it yields CASSSRTDYLYEQYF. The chain employs TRBV11-2 and TRBJ2-7; TRBD2 is a possible D gene (6 bases). This CDR3 contains 15 residues. The germline CDR1 and CDR2 sequences are SGHAT and FQNNGV. V was shortened by 4 bases and J by 3 bases, with 16 bases between the two germline ends. The complete variable domain, with remaining parts taken from reference TRBV11-2 and TRBJ2-7, reads EAGVAQSPRYKIIEKRQSVAFWCNPISGHATLYWYQQILGQGPKLLIQFQNNGVVDDSQLPKDRFSAERLKGVDSTLKIQPAKLEDSAVYLCASSSRTDYLYEQYFGPGTRLTVT.

V and J are TRBV10-3 and TRBJ2-1; D possibly matches TRBD1 or TRBD2 (5 bases each). The germline V gene has CDR1 ENHRY and CDR2 SYGVKD. This CDR3 has 12 amino acids. The V and J ends lost 9 bases and 6 bases respectively, with 12 bases between them. The CDR3 sequence is CAMGEGSNEQFF. Written as DNA, the CDR3 is TGTGCCATGGGCGAGGGGAGCAATGAGCAGTTCTTC.

This chain links TRBV5-1 with TRBJ2-2; D is unresolved. Germline V CDR1 and CDR2: SGHRS, YFSETQ. There are 14 residues in the CDR3. V shed 7 bases and J shed 2 bases, with 12 bases lying between them. In nucleotides, the CDR3 is TGCGCCAGCCGCCCGGTCACCAACACCGGGGAGCTGTTTTTT. It specifies CASRPVTNTGELFF.

The chain recombines TRBV5-4 with TRBJ1-1, with D hard to call. Germline V gene data show CDR1 as SGHNT and CDR2 as YYREEE (reference sequence). The CDR3 has 13 amino acids. V lost 0 bases and J lost 3, with 6 bases in between. Here the CDR3 reads CASSLAFDTEAFF. CDR3 DNA sequence: TGTGCCAGCAGCTTGGCCTTCGACACTGAAGCTTTCTTT.

The rearrangement joins TRBV7-2 to TRBJ2-3; D may correspond to TRBD1 or TRBD2 (5 bases each). Germline CDR1 reads SGHTA; CDR2 reads FQGNSA. Trimming took off 5 bases at V and 5 bases at J, with 14 bases between the two ends. The length of the CDR3 is 14 residues. The CDR3 DNA reads as TGTGCCAGCAGCCAGAGTACTAGGGGAGATACGCAGTATTTT. Translation: CASSQSTRGDTQYF.

The gene calls are TRBV2 and TRBJ1-1, with no clear D. The CDR3 is 17 residues long. V was cut by 7 bases and J by 5 bases, with 26 bases left in between. Looked up from germline, CDR1 is SNHLY and CDR2 is FYNNEI. DNA of the CDR3: TGTGCCAGCACCGCCCATGGAAGGCCCGTCCAAGGTACTGAAGCTTTCTTT. This encodes CASTAHGRPVQGTEAFF.

The chain combines TRBV9 with TRBJ2-2; TRBD2 matches 11 bases. This CDR3 contains 16 residues. V lost 3 bases to trimming and J lost 6 bases; unmatched junction nucleotides: 7. Germline V gene data show CDR1 as SGDLS and CDR2 as YYNGEE. CDR3 loop: CASSASSGGPPGELFF. CDR3 sequence (DNA): TGTGCCAGCAGCGCCTCTAGCGGGGGGCCGCCCGGGGAGCTGTTTTTT. Full variable domain (missing parts from reference TRBV9 and TRBJ2-2): DSGVTQTPKHLITATGQRVTLRCSPRSGDLSVYWYQQSLDQGLQFLIQYYNGEERAKGNILERFSAQQFPDLHSELNLSSLELGDSALYFCASSASSGGPPGELFFGEGSRLTVL.

The chain couples TRBV7-9 to TRBJ1-5; the D gene is possibly TRBD1 (5 bases). Germline values: CDR1 SEHNR, CDR2 FQNEAQ (reference sequence). With 4 bases removed from V and 4 bases from J, the gap between germline ends came to 11 bases. The CDR3 length is 14 residues. DNA for the CDR3: TGTGCCAGCAGCTGGTCGCAGGGAAATCAGCCCCAGCATTTT. It encodes CASSWSQGNQPQHF.

The chain links TRBV6-2 or TRBV6-3 to TRBJ2-7, with D perhaps matching TRBD1 or TRBD2 (5 bases each). V was shortened by 5 bases and J by 2 bases, with 16 bases between the two germline ends. The CDR3 has 15 amino acids. Germline assignment: CDR1 MNHEY and CDR2 SVGEGT. The CDR3: CASSHRIGTTYEQYF. CDR3 bases: TGTGCCAGCAGTCACCGAATTGGGACCACCTACGAGCAGTACTTC.

This rearrangement joins TRBV6-4 to TRBJ2-1; 8 nucleotides align to TRBD2. From germline, CDR1 is MRHNA and CDR2 SNTAGT. CDR3 length equals 15 residues. J gave up 7 bases and V 0 bases, and 5 bases lay outside the gene matches. CDR3 region: CASSDSPGGHNEQFF. CDR3 DNA: TGTGCCAGCAGTGACTCACCGGGGGGGCATAATGAGCAGTTCTTC.

The gene calls are TRBV15 and TRBJ2-7, with 8 bases matching TRBD2. J was trimmed by 2 bases and V by 2 bases; bases with no gene match: 8. Germline loops: CDR1 LNHNV, CDR2 YYDKDF (reference sequence). The CDR3 has 16 amino acids. CDR3: CATSRPGTRLPYEQYF. Here the CDR3 DNA reads TGTGCCACCAGCAGACCCGGGACTAGGCTTCCCTACGAGCAGTACTTC.

This chain uses TRBV27 with TRBJ2-2; the D gene is possibly TRBD2 (6 bases). Trimming took off 5 bases at V and 4 bases at J, with 14 bases between the two ends. This CDR3 comprises 15 residues. Germline CDR1 and CDR2: MNHEY and SMNVEV (reference sequence). Here the CDR3 DNA reads TGTGCCAGCAGTCCCGGGACTGAAAGCACCGGGGAGCTGTTTTTT. Translating it yields CASSPGTESTGELFF.

V is TRBV11-2 and J is TRBJ1-2; D uncertain. This CDR3 region has 13 residues. Germline V gives CDR1 SGHAT, CDR2 FQNNGV. V gave up 1 base and J gave up 4 bases, with 7 bases separating them. The CDR3 DNA is TGTGCCAGCAGCTTAGGGGCAACCTATGGCTACACCTTC. This gives the protein CASSLGATYGYTF.

The rearrangement uses TRBV3-1 (or the pseudogene TRBV3-2) and TRBJ1-3; D is uncertain. The CDR3 consists of 14 residues. CDR1 LGHDT and CDR2 YNNKEL come from the germline V gene (reference sequence). V was trimmed by 0 bases and J by 11 bases, leaving 14 bases between them. CDR3 protein: CASSQESVARSIYF. For the CDR3, the DNA is TGTGCCAGCAGCCAAGAGTCAGTGGCACGGTCCATATATTTT.

J is TRBJ1-2 and V is TRBV6-5; 8 nucleotides line up with TRBD1. Germline V gives CDR1 MNHEY, CDR2 SVGAGI. V lost 6 bases, J lost 2 bases, and 5 bases stayed unmatched. This CDR3 region has 14 residues. This CDR3 is CASRNRGSNYGYTF. The DNA for the CDR3 is TGTGCCAGCAGGAACAGGGGGTCCAACTATGGCTACACCTTC.

This clone was seen a handful of times. The chain couples TRBV7-9 to TRBJ2-3; no reliable D call. V shed 0 bases and J shed 5 bases, with 12 bases lying between them. Germline-derived CDR1 and CDR2 are SEHNR and FQNEAQ (reference sequence). This CDR3 contains 15 residues. CDR3 protein: CASSLAGPSQDTQYF. The CDR3 DNA follows: TGTGCCAGCAGCTTAGCGGGTCCCTCACAAGATACGCAGTATTTT.

The rearrangement uses TRBV4-3 and TRBJ2-2, with D possibly matching TRBD2 (5 bases). This CDR3 has 13 amino acids. Germline V lookup: CDR1 LGHNA, CDR2 YSLEER. V was trimmed by 4 bases and J by 5 bases, leaving 8 bases between them. CDR3 DNA: TGCGCCAGCAGCCGGGAGCCTACCGGGGAGCTGTTTTTT. Protein sequence: CASSREPTGELFF.

The chain recombines TRBV18 with TRBJ1-1, with a possible D match to TRBD1 (5 bases). The CDR3 is made up of 15 amino acids. The germline V gene encodes CDR1 KGHSH and CDR2 LQKENI. Between the trimmed V and J ends, which lost 5 bases and 0 bases, there was a span of 13 bases. Written as DNA, the CDR3 is TGTGCCAGCTCATTTACCGGGGGAATGAACACTGAAGCTTTCTTT. Protein sequence: CASSFTGGMNTEAFF.

The V gene is TRBV9, the J gene TRBJ2-3; TRBD1 might be the D (7 bases). Deletions cut 3 bases from V and 5 bases from J, with 25 bases between. Germline lookup yields CDR1 SGDLS and CDR2 YYNGEE. The CDR3 spans 18 residues. In nucleotides, the CDR3 is TGTGCCAGCAGCGCCCGGACCACAGGGGTGCTAGCGTTAGATACGCAGTATTTT. Its translation is CASSARTTGVLALDTQYF.

This clone was recorded a few times. The chain has TRBV18 and TRBJ2-7; the match to TRBD1 covers 8 bases. Germline V gene data show CDR1 as KGHSH and CDR2 as LQKENI. V dropped 4 bases and J dropped 2; count of bases not matched to a gene: 4. The CDR3 totals 14 residues. The CDR3 is CASSRGQGTYEQYF. The CDR3, as DNA: TGTGCCAGCTCACGAGGACAGGGAACCTACGAGCAGTACTTC.